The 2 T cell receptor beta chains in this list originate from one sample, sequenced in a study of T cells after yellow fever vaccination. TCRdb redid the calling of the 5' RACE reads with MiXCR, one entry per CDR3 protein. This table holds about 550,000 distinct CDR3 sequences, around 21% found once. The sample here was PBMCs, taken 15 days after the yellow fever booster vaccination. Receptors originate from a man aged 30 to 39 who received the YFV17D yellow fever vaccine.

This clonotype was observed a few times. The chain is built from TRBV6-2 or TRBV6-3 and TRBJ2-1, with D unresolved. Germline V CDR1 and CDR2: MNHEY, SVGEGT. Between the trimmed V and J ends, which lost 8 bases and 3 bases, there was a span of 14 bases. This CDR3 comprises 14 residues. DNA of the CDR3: TGTGCCAGCGGCCCTGGGCCTGGCTACAATGAGCAGTTCTTC. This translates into CASGPGPGYNEQFF.

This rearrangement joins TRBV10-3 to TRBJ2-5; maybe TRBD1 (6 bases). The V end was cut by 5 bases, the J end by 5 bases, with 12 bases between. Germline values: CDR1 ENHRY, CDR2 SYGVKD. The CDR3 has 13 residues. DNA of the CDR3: TGTGCCATCAGTTTCACAGGGTGGGAGACCCAGTACTTC. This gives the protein CAISFTGWETQYF.